A selection of T cell receptor beta chains follows, all from one sample in a study of a mutant IDH1 vaccine in newly diagnosed glioma. For these TCRs, the target antigens are not known. The table came from immunoSEQ multiplex PCR; TCRdb's copy has only in-frame clones and leaves some out. The sample holds some 27,000 clones; about three quarters are singletons and the top ten take around 9%. The sample here was PBMCs, taken from a glioma patient whose treatment included an IDH1 peptide vaccine. These receptors all stem from a man aged 40-49 years with glioma. Each CDR3 is given with its conserved first and last residue. D genes are given only for firm matches. Clone size is given for some rows only: seen once, a few or many times, or a class if the clone is expanded.

D: NA; V: TRBV11-3; size: NA; J: TRBJ1-1; CDR3: CASSPPKQGNTEAFF; DNA: TGTGCCAGCAGCCCCCCGAAACAGGGGAACACTGAAGCTTTCTTT
D: NA; V: TRBV30; size: NA; J: TRBJ1-2; CDR3: CAVDGSYGYTF; DNA: TGTGCCGTGGACGGCAGCTATGGCTACACCTTC
D: NA; V: TRBV7-6; size: NA; J: TRBJ1-1; CDR3: CAWQDGTEAFF; DNA: TGTGCCTGGCAAGATGGCACTGAAGCTTTCTTT
D: TRBD2; V: TRBV19; size: NA; J: TRBJ2-7; CDR3: CASSSAGGPSYEQYF; DNA: TGTGCCAGTAGCTCAGCGGGAGGGCCCTCGTACGAGCAGTACTTC
D: NA; V: TRBV6-5; size: NA; J: TRBJ1-1; CDR3: CASSPNWAQNTEAFF; DNA: TGTGCCAGCAGTCCTAACTGGGCCCAGAACACTGAAGCTTTCTTT
D: TRBD1; V: TRBV12-5; size: NA; J: TRBJ1-2; CDR3: CASCPSGDRGYPNYGYTF; DNA: TGTGCTAGTTGCCCCTCAGGGGACAGGGGGTACCCTAACTATGGCTACACCTTC
D: NA; V: TRBV7-2; size: NA; J: TRBJ1-2; CDR3: CASSLAATAYGYTF; DNA: TGTGCCAGCAGCTTAGCTGCGACAGCCTATGGCTACACCTTC
D: NA; V: TRBV4-1; size: NA; J: TRBJ1-1; CDR3: CASKRMGAGMNTEAFF; DNA: TGCGCCAGCAAAAGAATGGGGGCCGGTATGAACACTGAAGCTTTCTTT
D: TRBD2; V: TRBV9; size: NA; J: TRBJ2-1; CDR3: CASSVGGSGSYNEQFF; DNA: TGTGCCAGCAGCGTGGGAGGGAGCGGGTCCTACAATGAGCAGTTCTTC
D: NA; V: TRBV27; size: NA; J: TRBJ1-2; CDR3: CASSFSGGQNYGYTF; DNA: TGTGCCAGCAGTTTTTCCGGGGGGCAGAACTATGGCTACACCTTC
D: NA; V: TRBV20-1; size: NA; J: TRBJ2-1; CDR3: CSVSDYGEQFF; DNA: TGCAGTGTCTCCGACTATGGTGAGCAGTTCTTC
D: TRBD1; V: TRBV30; size: NA; J: TRBJ1-1; CDR3: CAWNRDRAAFF; DNA: TGTGCCTGGAACAGGGACAGGGCGGCTTTCTTT
D: NA; V: TRBV5-6; size: NA; J: TRBJ2-1; CDR3: CASRPGAHSYNEQFF; DNA: TGTGCCAGCCGGCCCGGGGCCCACTCCTACAATGAGCAGTTCTTC
D: TRBD2; V: TRBV6-5; size: NA; J: TRBJ2-7; CDR3: CASTFTGTSELKWYF; DNA: TGTGCCAGCACCTTTACCGGGACTAGCGAGCTCAAATGGTACTTC
D: NA; V: TRBV5-5; size: NA; J: TRBJ1-1; CDR3: CASTPSHVGGMNTEAFF; DNA: TGTGCCAGCACCCCCAGTCACGTGGGTGGGATGAACACTGAAGCTTTCTTT
D: NA; V: TRBV11-2; size: large; J: TRBJ2-1; CDR3: CASKIGNNEQFF; DNA: TGTGCCAGCAAAATAGGTAACAATGAGCAGTTCTTC
D: NA; V: TRBV6-5; size: NA; J: TRBJ2-1; CDR3: CASSQRTVTYNEQFF; DNA: TGTGCCAGCAGTCAGAGGACAGTTACCTACAATGAGCAGTTCTTC
D: NA; V: TRBV21-1; size: NA; J: TRBJ2-5; CDR3: CASTRRQGAKETQYF; DNA: TGTGCCAGCACCAGACGGCAGGGGGCTAAAGAGACCCAGTACTTC
D: NA; V: TRBV10-3; size: NA; J: TRBJ2-1; CDR3: CAISESLEGGNEQFF; DNA: TGTGCCATCAGTGAGTCTCTAGAGGGGGGGAATGAGCAGTTCTTC
D: TRBD2; V: TRBV14; size: NA; J: TRBJ2-1; CDR3: CASKRGGSLDEQFF; DNA: TGTGCCAGCAAGCGGGGCGGGAGCCTCGATGAGCAGTTCTTC
D: NA; V: TRBV6-1; size: NA; J: TRBJ2-1; CDR3: CASIQTGRNEQFF; DNA: TGTGCCAGCATCCAGACAGGACGGAATGAGCAGTTCTTC
D: TRBD1; V: TRBV28; size: NA; J: TRBJ1-3; CDR3: CASRRDRVGNTIYF; DNA: TGTGCCAGCAGGAGGGACAGGGTTGGGAACACCATATATTTT
D: NA; V: TRBV19; size: NA; J: TRBJ1-2; CDR3: CASQTGLRGYTF; DNA: TGTGCCAGCCAGACCGGACTCCGGGGCTACACCTTC
D: TRBD2; V: TRBV7-2; size: few; J: TRBJ2-4; CDR3: CASSLAGGKNIQYF; DNA: TGTGCCAGCAGCTTAGCGGGAGGGAAAAACATTCAGTACTTC
D: NA; V: TRBV7-9; size: NA; J: TRBJ2-1; CDR3: CASSPGVAVSYNEQFF; DNA: TGTGCCAGCAGCCCGGGGGTAGCGGTTTCCTACAATGAGCAGTTCTTC
D: TRBD1; V: TRBV29-1; size: NA; J: TRBJ2-2; CDR3: CSVEPGQGVWNTGELFF; DNA: TGCAGCGTTGAACCGGGACAGGGGGTTTGGAACACCGGGGAGCTGTTTTTT
D: NA; V: TRBV7-2; size: NA; J: TRBJ2-4; CDR3: CASSRIAKNIQYF; DNA: TGTGCCAGCAGCCGGATAGCCAAAAACATTCAGTACTTC
D: NA; V: TRBV19; size: NA; J: TRBJ2-1; CDR3: CASSYSTVSYNEQFF; DNA: TGTGCCAGTAGTTACTCGACCGTATCCTACAATGAGCAGTTCTTC
D: NA; V: TRBV4-1; size: NA; J: TRBJ1-1; CDR3: CASSSQREREAFF; DNA: TGCGCCAGCAGCTCTCAGAGGGAGAGGGAAGCTTTCTTT
D: NA; V: TRBV11-3; size: once; J: TRBJ1-2; CDR3: CASSLDLWGRRHHGYTF; DNA: TGTGCCAGCAGCTTAGATCTTTGGGGCAGGAGGCATCATGGCTACACCTTC
D: NA; V: TRBV7-8; size: NA; J: TRBJ2-1; CDR3: CASSALGGEQFF; DNA: TGTGCCAGCAGCGCTCTGGGTGGTGAGCAGTTCTTC
D: NA; V: TRBV14; size: NA; J: TRBJ2-1; CDR3: CASSQDTGFLGGFGGNEQFF; DNA: TGTGCCAGCAGCCAAGATACTGGGTTCCTAGGGGGATTTGGGGGGAATGAGCAGTTCTTC
D: NA; V: TRBV6-4; size: NA; J: TRBJ2-2; CDR3: CASRRSRDTGELFF; DNA: TGTGCCAGCAGGCGGTCGCGGGACACCGGGGAGCTGTTTTTT
D: NA; V: TRBV21-1; size: NA; J: TRBJ1-2; CDR3: CASNQETF; DNA: TGTGCCAGCAATCAAGAAACCTTC
D: TRBD1; V: TRBV6-4; size: few; J: TRBJ2-1; CDR3: CASSESGQGAHEQFF; DNA: TGTGCCAGCAGTGAGTCGGGACAGGGGGCCCATGAGCAGTTCTTC
D: NA; V: TRBV2; size: NA; J: TRBJ2-3; CDR3: CASSANFLDTQYF; DNA: TGTGCCAGCAGCGCTAACTTCCTGGATACGCAGTATTTT
D: NA; V: TRBV6-1; size: few; J: TRBJ2-1; CDR3: CASSESGGRGDEQFF; DNA: TGTGCCAGCAGCGAATCCGGGGGAAGGGGCGATGAGCAGTTCTTC
D: TRBD2; V: TRBV11-2; size: NA; J: TRBJ2-5; CDR3: CASSATSGPYQETQYF; DNA: TGTGCCAGCAGCGCTACTAGCGGGCCGTACCAAGAGACCCAGTACTTC
D: TRBD1; V: TRBV6-4; size: NA; J: TRBJ2-3; CDR3: CASSERDRATDTQYF; DNA: TGTGCCAGCAGTGAAAGGGACAGGGCGACAGATACGCAGTATTTT
D: NA; V: TRBV9; size: NA; J: TRBJ1-2; CDR3: CASSVQQSLPDGYTF; DNA: TGTGCCAGCAGCGTACAGCAATCCTTGCCAGATGGCTACACCTTC
D: NA; V: TRBV4-3; size: NA; J: TRBJ2-1; CDR3: CASSLGHIYNEQFF; DNA: TGCGCCAGCAGCCTGGGACACATCTACAATGAGCAGTTCTTC